This passage covers 28 T cell receptor beta chains from one sample sequenced in a study of cytomegalovirus exposure and HLA in healthy donors. Use of 60 Vbeta and 13 Jbeta primers characterized the PCR. Generated by immunoSEQ multiplex PCR, the TCRdb table keeps only in-frame clones and is missing some. This table holds 250,000 or so clones, about nine tenths found once. The sequencing input was PBMCs. The receptors shown here come from a girl aged 2 to 10 in good health and CMV-seronegative.

The chain employs TRBV5-6 and TRBJ2-2; 9 bases align to TRBD2. CDR1 and CDR2 (germline): SGHDT, YYEEEE. The ends lost 4 bases at V and 4 bases at J; junction bases unmatched: 5. This CDR3 comprises 15 residues. The CDR3 loop is CASSPGTSPTGELFF. In DNA form, the CDR3 reads TGTGCCAGCAGCCCTGGGACTAGCCCCACCGGGGAGCTGTTTTTT.

The V gene is TRBV5-1, the J gene TRBJ2-1; tentative D call: TRBD2 (5 bases). The CDR3 spans 16 residues. The ends were cut back, 4 bases at V and 7 bases at J, with 21 bases in the middle. Germline CDR1 is SGHRS and CDR2 is YFSETQ. The CDR3 reads CASSVQVEGPGNEQFF. The CDR3 DNA sequence: TGCGCCAGCAGCGTGCAAGTCGAGGGCCCAGGAAATGAGCAGTTCTTC.

The J gene is TRBJ2-1, the V gene TRBV10-1; TRBD2 aligns across 7 bases. This CDR3 has 14 amino acids. J lost 6 bases, V lost 5 bases, and 7 bases had no gene match. Germline CDR1 reads WNHNN; CDR2 reads SYGVQD (reference sequence). CDR3 bases: TGCGCCAGCAGTACTCTAGCGGAGACCAATGAGCAGTTCTTC. As protein: CASSTLAETNEQFF.

This clone came up a few times. The rearrangement joins TRBV5-5 to TRBJ1-5; D ambiguous. Trimming removed 0 bases at V and 6 bases at J, with 4 bases between. The germline gives CDR1 SGHKS, CDR2 YYEKEE (reference sequence). The CDR3 length is 12 residues. CDR3 nucleotides: TGTGCCAGCAGCTTGGAGAGTCAGCCCCAGCATTTT. This codes for CASSLESQPQHF. The full variable domain, completed using reference TRBV5-5 and TRBJ1-5, is DAGVTQSPTHLIKTRGQQVTLRCSPISGHKSVSWYQQVLGQGPQFIFQYYEKEERGRGNFPDRFSARQFPNYSSELNVNALLLGDSALYLCASSLESQPQHFGDGTRLSIL.

The CDR3 protein is CASTLGLPNEQFF. The CDR3 region has the DNA TGTGCCAGCACCCTAGGACTCCCCAATGAGCAGTTCTTC. The rearrangement uses TRBV28 and TRBJ2-1; D is possibly TRBD2 (5 bases). The germline gives CDR1 MDHEN, CDR2 SYDVKM. Deletions cut 7 bases from V and 6 bases from J, with 13 bases between. This CDR3 has 13 amino acids.

This clone appeared a few times. V usage is TRBV28 and J usage is TRBJ1-4; possibly TRBD1 for D (5 bases). V lost 7 bases and J lost 10, with 19 bases in between. The CDR3 length is 14 residues. Germline CDR1 MDHEN, CDR2 SYDVKM. CDR3 sequence (DNA): TGTGCCAGCAATCAACAGGTAACGGTCGGAAAACTGTTTTTT. It is translated as CASNQQVTVGKLFF.

V and J are TRBV27 and TRBJ2-7, with D tentatively TRBD1 (5 bases). The CDR3 extends over 15 amino acids. V lost 4 bases, J lost 3 bases, and 16 bases lay in between. The germline CDR1 and CDR2 sequences are MNHEY and SMNVEV (reference sequence). CDR3 nucleotides: TGTGCCAGCAGTTCCCTCAGGGAAGGGGTCTACGAGCAGTACTTC. Translation: CASSSLREGVYEQYF.

The chain combines TRBV7-8 with TRBJ2-1, with D possibly being TRBD1 (5 bases). The V end lost 2 bases, the J end lost 0 bases, and 8 bases lay between the germline ends. CDR1 and CDR2 from the germline V gene are SGHVS and FQNEAQ. This CDR3 is 15 amino acids long. The CDR3 spells CASSLSTGSYNEQFF. The CDR3, as DNA: TGTGCCAGCAGCTTAAGTACAGGCTCCTACAATGAGCAGTTCTTC.

The CDR3: CASSQGLVSYEQYF. The CDR3 bases are TGTGCCAGCAGCCAGGGACTAGTATCCTACGAGCAGTACTTC. The genes are TRBV5-6 and TRBJ2-7, with 8 bases aligning to TRBD2. This CDR3 spans 14 amino acids. Germline CDR1 reads SGHDT; CDR2 reads YYEEEE. V lost 4 bases and J lost 1; bases outside the gene matches: 4.

The J gene is TRBJ1-2, the V gene TRBV7-3, with TRBD1 as a possible D gene (6 bases). V lost 7 bases, J lost 1 base, and 22 bases lay in between. This CDR3 is 17 amino acids long. CDR1 is SGHTA, CDR2 FQGTGA, per germline. This CDR3 reads CASTSLGQSPDNYGYTF. CDR3 DNA sequence: TGTGCCAGCACTTCACTAGGACAGAGCCCCGATAACTATGGCTACACCTTC. Filled out from reference TRBV7-3 and TRBJ1-2, the complete variable domain reads GAGVSQTPSNKVTEKGKYVELRCDPISGHTALYWYRQSLGQGPEFLIYFQGTGAADDSGLPNDRFFAVRPEGSVSTLKIQRTERGDSAVYLCASTSLGQSPDNYGYTFGSGTRLTVV.

This clone has only one observation. V and J are TRBV19 and TRBJ1-4; D perhaps matches TRBD1 (6 bases). The germline gives CDR1 LNHDA, CDR2 SQIVND (reference sequence). V dropped 3 bases and J dropped 7 bases, with 12 bases sitting between them. This CDR3 is built from 14 residues. The CDR3: CASSIQGTGEKLFF. In DNA, the CDR3 is TGTGCCAGTAGTATCCAGGGGACGGGTGAAAAACTGTTTTTT. Full variable domain (rest looked up from reference TRBV19 and TRBJ1-4): DGGITQSPKYLFRKEGQNVTLSCEQNLNHDAMYWYRQDPGQGLRLIYYSQIVNDFQKGDIAEGYSVSREKKESFPLTVTSAQKNPTAFYLCASSIQGTGEKLFFGSGTQLSVL.

The CDR3 nucleotides read TGTGCCAGCAGCTCCCTTAGCGGGGGGGCGGCCGGGGAGCTGTTTTTT. It translates to CASSSLSGGAAGELFF. The chain employs TRBV7-6 and TRBJ2-2; 11 bases fit TRBD2. This CDR3 is built from 16 residues. The V gene's germline CDR1 is SGHVS and CDR2 FNYEAQ. V lost 4 bases to trimming and J lost 6 bases; unmatched junction nucleotides: 7.

About this clone itself: The same CDR3 can be traced to other DNA sequences in this sample. The chain joins TRBV6-1 to TRBJ1-1; possibly TRBD1 for D (5 bases). Germline V CDR1 and CDR2: MNHNS, SASEGT. The CDR3 is 13 amino acids. V lost 1 base and J lost 4, with 7 bases in between. The DNA for the CDR3 is TGTGCCAGCAGTGAAGGGGGGGGCACTGAAGCTTTCTTT. This gives the protein CASSEGGGTEAFF.

Comment on this clone: Other DNA sequences from this sample encode an identical CDR3 as well. The chain couples TRBV5-6 to TRBJ2-1, with TRBD2 identical over 9 bases. J gave up 4 bases and V 1 base, and 3 bases lay outside the gene matches. This CDR3 spans 15 amino acids. Looked up from germline, CDR1 is SGHDT and CDR2 is YYEEEE. The CDR3 DNA reads TGTGCCAGCAGCTTGTTAGCGGGAGAATACAATGAGCAGTTCTTC. Amino acids: CASSLLAGEYNEQFF.

V usage is TRBV7-9 and J usage is TRBJ2-5; 14 nucleotides match TRBD2. The CDR3 spans 18 residues. The germline gives CDR1 SEHNR, CDR2 FQNEAQ (reference sequence). The V gene end was trimmed by 5 bases and the J gene end by 4 bases; junction bases not matched to a gene: 12. Here the CDR3 reads CASSQRLAGGPQTETQYF. DNA of the CDR3: TGTGCCAGCAGCCAAAGACTAGCGGGGGGGCCCCAGACAGAGACCCAGTACTTC.

The chain carries TRBV21-1 and TRBJ1-3. TRBV21-1 is tagged as a pseudogene. The CDR3 is 19 amino acids. The DNA for the CDR3 is TGTGCCAGCAGCAAAATCCGACCCGGCGGGGGAATCTTTGGAAACACCATATATTTT. Protein: CASSKIRPGGGIFGNTIYF.

The gene calls are TRBV2 and TRBJ2-3, with TRBD2 identical over 12 bases. The CDR3 runs to 16 residues. Trimming removed 6 bases from V and 2 bases from J; junction bases left unmatched: 6. Germline V lookup: CDR1 SNHLY, CDR2 FYNNEI. The DNA of the CDR3 is TGTGCCAGCAGCTTCGGACTAGCGGGGCACACAGATACGCAGTATTTT. As protein: CASSFGLAGHTDTQYF.

This chain joins TRBV6-1 and TRBJ1-4; no reliable D call. Germline CDR1 is MNHNS and CDR2 is SASEGT. This CDR3 has 16 amino acids. The V end lost 2 bases, the J end lost 0 bases, and 10 bases lay between the germline ends. The CDR3 reads CASSEPSVATNEKLFF. CDR3 coding DNA: TGTGCCAGCAGTGAACCCAGCGTCGCAACTAATGAAAAACTGTTTTTT.

V is TRBV27 and J is TRBJ2-5, with TRBD1 matching 12 bases. The CDR3 has 15 residues. The V gene's germline CDR1 is MNHEY and CDR2 SMNVEV (reference sequence). V lost 4 bases, J lost 4 bases, and 4 bases stayed unmatched. The CDR3 reads CASSSGTGGRETQYF. The DNA of the CDR3 is TGTGCCAGCAGTTCCGGGACAGGGGGCAGAGAGACCCAGTACTTC.

The rearrangement uses TRBV2 and TRBJ2-1; D may be TRBD2 (6 bases). Germline V gene sequence: CDR1 SNHLY, CDR2 FYNNEI. This CDR3 comprises 15 residues. V was pared by 7 bases and J by 3 bases, with 16 bases between. As DNA, the CDR3 is TGTGCCAGCACTAGGGTTAGCGGAAGCTACAATGAGCAGTTCTTC. Translation: CASTRVSGSYNEQFF.

V gene TRBV21-1 combines with J gene TRBJ2-2; TRBD2 is taken as the D call from the table, unchecked against the DNA. TRBV21-1 constitutes a pseudogene. There are 18 residues in the CDR3. The CDR3 loop reads CASSKWVNEAFNTGELFF. The DNA for the CDR3 is TGTGCCAGCAGCAAATGGGTAAACGAGGCCTTCAACACCGGGGAGCTGTTTTTT.

This chain uses TRBV11-2 with TRBJ1-2; TRBD1 agrees at 7 bases. J was trimmed by 2 bases and V by 1 base; bases with no gene match: 4. CDR1 is SGHAT and CDR2 is FQNNGV in the germline V gene. The CDR3 runs 15 residues. CDR3 in amino acids: CASSLAPGGNYGYTF. CDR3 DNA sequence: TGTGCCAGCAGCTTAGCCCCAGGGGGGAACTATGGCTACACCTTC.

J is TRBJ2-2 and V is TRBV19, with TRBD1 matching over 8 bases. The CDR3 spans 15 residues. CDR1 is LNHDA and CDR2 is SQIVND in the germline V gene (reference sequence). V lost 3 bases and J lost 6; bases outside the gene matches: 6. In DNA, the CDR3 is TGTGCCAGTAGTATTCAGGGGGCGAAGGCCGGGGAGCTGTTTTTT. Its translation: CASSIQGAKAGELFF.

This clone appeared once. This sample includes further DNA sequences coding for the same CDR3. The CDR3 is CASSLSAGGYNEQFF. The CDR3 region has the DNA TGTGCCAGCAGTTTATCTGCGGGAGGGTACAATGAGCAGTTCTTC. The chain uses TRBV27 and TRBJ2-1; TRBD2 matches at 9 bases. The CDR3 has 15 residues. Trimming took 0 bases from V and 4 from J; bases not matched to a gene: 1. The germline V gene has CDR1 MNHEY and CDR2 SMNVEV (reference sequence).

This clone occurred a few times. V usage is TRBV9 and J usage is TRBJ1-1, with D maybe TRBD1 (5 bases). The V and J ends lost 6 bases and 3 bases respectively, with 18 bases between them. The V gene's germline CDR1 is SGDLS and CDR2 YYNGEE. This CDR3 comprises 15 residues. The CDR3 spells CASKREDGGDTEAFF. The DNA for the CDR3 is TGTGCCAGCAAACGGGAGGATGGGGGGGACACTGAAGCTTTCTTT.

V is TRBV4-2 and J is TRBJ2-2; 8 bases match TRBD2. CDR3 length: 16 amino acids. CDR1 LGHNA and CDR2 YNFKEQ come from the germline V gene. Germline trimming cut 1 base from V and 8 bases from J; bases unmatched to any gene: 9. For the CDR3, the DNA is TGTGCCAGCAGCCAAGGGGGACTAGTCGCAGGAGGGGAGCTGTTTTTT. This gives the protein CASSQGGLVAGGELFF.

This CDR3 is CASSPTWGGSRGYEQYF. The CDR3 DNA follows: TGTGCCAGCAGCCCAACTTGGGGGGGGTCCCGGGGCTACGAGCAGTACTTC. V and J are TRBV7-9 and TRBJ2-7; 7 bases match TRBD2. In germline, CDR1 is SEHNR, CDR2 FQNEAQ (reference sequence). The CDR3 spans 17 residues. Unmatched junction bases numbered 16, after V lost 5 bases and J lost 3 bases. Full variable domain (missing parts from reference TRBV7-9 and TRBJ2-7): DTGVSQNPRHKITKRGQNVTFRCDPISEHNRLYWYRQTLGQGPEFLTYFQNEAQLEKSRLLSDRFSAERPKGSFSTLEIQRTEQGDSAMYLCASSPTWGGSRGYEQYFGPGTRLTVT.

CDR3 region: CASSYLALKNQPQHF. The CDR3 bases are TGTGCCAGCAGTTACTTGGCCCTCAAGAATCAGCCCCAGCATTTT. J is TRBJ1-5 and V is TRBV6-6, with no clear D. V was cut by 1 base and J by 4 bases, with 11 bases left in between. The CDR3 covers 15 residues. Germline V CDR1 and CDR2: MNHNY, SVGAGI (reference sequence).